This record concerns one T cell receptor (beta chain) sequence. Its target is not known. The sample comes from a study of cytomegalovirus exposure and HLA in healthy donors. CDR3 size: 15 residues. Trimming cost V 3 bases and J 4 bases; bases outside gene matches: 10. Per germline, CDR1 GTSNPN and CDR2 SVGIG (reference sequence). Regarding the study as a whole: In a later analysis, DRB1 alleles had the most associated TCRs; HLA-C alleles the fewest.

PCR amplification relied on 60 Vbeta primers (plus 13 Jbeta primers). Clones were sequenced by immunoSEQ multiplex PCR, and TCRdb holds only the in-frame ones, with some missing. This sample's table has 100,000 to 150,000 clones. The clonotype was recovered from a woman between 40 and 50 years old in good health and CMV-seropositive. The sequencing sample was made of PBMCs. The V call is TRBV30, the J call TRBJ2-3; 7 nucleotides align to TRBD2. For the CDR3, the DNA is TGTGCCTGGAGGGCGACGGCGGGAGCACCAGATACGCAGTATTTT. Protein product: CAWRATAGAPDTQYF.